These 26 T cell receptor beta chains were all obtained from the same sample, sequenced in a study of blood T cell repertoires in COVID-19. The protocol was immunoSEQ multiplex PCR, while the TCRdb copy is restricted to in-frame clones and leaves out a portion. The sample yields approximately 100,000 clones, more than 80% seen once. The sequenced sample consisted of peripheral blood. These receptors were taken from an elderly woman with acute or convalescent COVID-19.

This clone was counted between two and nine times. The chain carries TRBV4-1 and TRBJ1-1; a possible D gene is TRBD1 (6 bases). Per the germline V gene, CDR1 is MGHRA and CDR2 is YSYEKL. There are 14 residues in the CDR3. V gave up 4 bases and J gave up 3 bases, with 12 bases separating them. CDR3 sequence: CASSLGRGDTEAFF. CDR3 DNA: TGCGCCAGCAGCCTCGGCAGGGGTGACACTGAAGCTTTCTTT.

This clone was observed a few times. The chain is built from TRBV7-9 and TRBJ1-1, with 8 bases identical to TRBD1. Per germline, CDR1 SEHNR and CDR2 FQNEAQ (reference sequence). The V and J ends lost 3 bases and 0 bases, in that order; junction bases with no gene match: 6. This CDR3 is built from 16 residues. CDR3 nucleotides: TGTGCCAGCAGCTTTTGGACAGGGATAATGAACACTGAAGCTTTCTTT. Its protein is CASSFWTGIMNTEAFF. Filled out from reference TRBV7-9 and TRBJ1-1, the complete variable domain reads DTGVSQNPRHKITKRGQNVTFRCDPISEHNRLYWYRQTLGQGPEFLTYFQNEAQLEKSRLLSDRFSAERPKGSFSTLEIQRTEQGDSAMYLCASSFWTGIMNTEAFFGQGTRLTVV.

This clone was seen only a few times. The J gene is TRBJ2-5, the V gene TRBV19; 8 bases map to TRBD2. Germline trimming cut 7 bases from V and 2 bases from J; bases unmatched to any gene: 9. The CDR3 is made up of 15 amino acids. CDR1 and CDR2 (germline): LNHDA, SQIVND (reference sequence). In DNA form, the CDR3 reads TGTGCCAGTACCGGGGGGGCAGGCACACAAGAGACCCAGTACTTC. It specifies CASTGGAGTQETQYF.

CDR3 bases: TGTGCCAGCAGCTACTCCGGGGGGGCAGATACGCAGTATTTT. This translates into CASSYSGGADTQYF. The V call is TRBV5-4, the J call TRBJ2-3; 8 bases align to TRBD2. Per the germline V gene, CDR1 is SGHNT and CDR2 is YYREEE (reference sequence). V was clipped by 3 bases and J by 4 bases; unmatched bases: 4. The CDR3 sequence is 14 residues long.

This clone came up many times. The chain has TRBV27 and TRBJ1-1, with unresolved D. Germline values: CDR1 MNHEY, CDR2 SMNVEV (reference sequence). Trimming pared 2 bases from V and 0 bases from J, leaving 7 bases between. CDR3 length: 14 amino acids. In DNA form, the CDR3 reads TGTGCCAGCAGTTTAACACGCATGAACACTGAAGCTTTCTTT. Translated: CASSLTRMNTEAFF.

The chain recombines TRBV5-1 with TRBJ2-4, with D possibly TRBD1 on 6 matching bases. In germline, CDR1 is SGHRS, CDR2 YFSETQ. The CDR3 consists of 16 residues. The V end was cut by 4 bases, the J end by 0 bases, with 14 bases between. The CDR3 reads CASSPGTLLAKNIQYF. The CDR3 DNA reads TGCGCCAGCAGCCCTGGGACATTGCTAGCCAAAAACATTCAGTACTTC.

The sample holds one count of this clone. The CDR3 sequence: CASSQGVPGGAGYGYTF. CDR3 sequence (DNA): TGCGCCAGCAGCCAAGGAGTTCCGGGGGGCGCAGGCTATGGCTACACCTTC. The genes are TRBV4-3 and TRBJ1-2; the D gene is possibly TRBD1 (6 bases). The CDR3 is 17 residues long. Germline CDR1 LGHNA, CDR2 YSLEER. V was pared by 1 base and J by 4 bases, with 19 bases between.

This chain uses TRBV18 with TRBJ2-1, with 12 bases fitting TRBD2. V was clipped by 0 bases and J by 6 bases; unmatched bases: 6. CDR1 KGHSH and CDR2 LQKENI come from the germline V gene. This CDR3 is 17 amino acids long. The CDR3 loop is CASSPPMASGGVNEQFF. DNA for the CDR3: TGTGCCAGCTCACCACCGATGGCTAGCGGGGGGGTCAATGAGCAGTTCTTC.

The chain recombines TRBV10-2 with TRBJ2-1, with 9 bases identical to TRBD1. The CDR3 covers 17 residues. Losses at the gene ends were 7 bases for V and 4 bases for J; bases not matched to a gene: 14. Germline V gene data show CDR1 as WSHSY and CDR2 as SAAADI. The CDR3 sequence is CASKGTGSPVRYNEQFF. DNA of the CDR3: TGCGCCAGCAAGGGGACAGGGAGCCCGGTTCGGTACAATGAGCAGTTCTTC.

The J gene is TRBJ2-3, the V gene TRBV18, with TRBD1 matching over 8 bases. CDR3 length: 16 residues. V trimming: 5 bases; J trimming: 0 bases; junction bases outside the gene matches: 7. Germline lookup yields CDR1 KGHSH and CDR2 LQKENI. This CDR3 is CASSSDQGASTDTQYF. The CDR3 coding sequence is TGTGCCAGCTCATCAGACCAGGGGGCAAGCACAGATACGCAGTATTTT.

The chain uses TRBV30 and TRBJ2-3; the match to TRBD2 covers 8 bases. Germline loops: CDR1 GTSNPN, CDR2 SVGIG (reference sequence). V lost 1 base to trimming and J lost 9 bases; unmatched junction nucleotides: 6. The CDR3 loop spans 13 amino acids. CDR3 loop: CAWSDGGAETQYF. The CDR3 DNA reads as TGTGCCTGGAGTGACGGGGGGGCGGAAACGCAGTATTTT. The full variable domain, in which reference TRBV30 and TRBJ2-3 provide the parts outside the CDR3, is SQTIHQWPATLVQPVGSPLSLECTVEGTSNPNLYWYRQAAGRGLQLLFYSVGIGQISSEVPQNLSASRPQDRQFILSSKKLLLSDSGFYLCAWSDGGAETQYFGPGTRLTVL.

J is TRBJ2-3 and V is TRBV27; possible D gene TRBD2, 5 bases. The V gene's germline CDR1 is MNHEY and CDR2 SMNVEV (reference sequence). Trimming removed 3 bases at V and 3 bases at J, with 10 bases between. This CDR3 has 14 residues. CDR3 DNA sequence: TGTGCCAGCAGTTTTCGAGGGTCAACAGATACGCAGTATTTT. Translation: CASSFRGSTDTQYF.

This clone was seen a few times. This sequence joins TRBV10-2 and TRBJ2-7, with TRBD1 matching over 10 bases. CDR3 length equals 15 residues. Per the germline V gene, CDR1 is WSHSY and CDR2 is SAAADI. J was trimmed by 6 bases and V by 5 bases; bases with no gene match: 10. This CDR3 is CASSRGGTGAFEQYF. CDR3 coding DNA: TGCGCCAGCAGTCGAGGGGGGACAGGGGCCTTCGAGCAGTACTTC.

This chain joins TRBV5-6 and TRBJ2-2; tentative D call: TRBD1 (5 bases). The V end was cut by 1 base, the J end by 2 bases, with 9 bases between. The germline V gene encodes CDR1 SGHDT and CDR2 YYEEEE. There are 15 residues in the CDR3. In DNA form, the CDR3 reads TGTGCCAGCAGCTTGTTGGGGCCTAACACCGGGGAGCTGTTTTTT. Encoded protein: CASSLLGPNTGELFF.

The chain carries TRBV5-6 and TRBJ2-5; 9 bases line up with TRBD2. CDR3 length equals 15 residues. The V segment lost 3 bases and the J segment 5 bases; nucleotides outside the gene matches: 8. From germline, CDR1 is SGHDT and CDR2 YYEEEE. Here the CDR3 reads CASSSPAGGRETQYF. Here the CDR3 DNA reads TGTGCCAGCAGCTCCCCGGCGGGGGGGCGGGAGACCCAGTACTTC.

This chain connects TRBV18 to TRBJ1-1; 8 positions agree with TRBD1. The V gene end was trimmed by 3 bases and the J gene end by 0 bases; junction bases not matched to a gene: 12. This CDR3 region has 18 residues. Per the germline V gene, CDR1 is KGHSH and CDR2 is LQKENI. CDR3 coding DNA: TGTGCCAGCTCACCCCCGGGATTCAGGGGGCTAGTGAACACTGAAGCTTTCTTT. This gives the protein CASSPPGFRGLVNTEAFF.

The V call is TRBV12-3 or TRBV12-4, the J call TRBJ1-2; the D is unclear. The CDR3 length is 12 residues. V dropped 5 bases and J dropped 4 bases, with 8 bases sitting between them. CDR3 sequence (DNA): TGTGCCAGCAGTCGGGGTGGCTATGGCTACACCTTC. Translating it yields CASSRGGYGYTF.

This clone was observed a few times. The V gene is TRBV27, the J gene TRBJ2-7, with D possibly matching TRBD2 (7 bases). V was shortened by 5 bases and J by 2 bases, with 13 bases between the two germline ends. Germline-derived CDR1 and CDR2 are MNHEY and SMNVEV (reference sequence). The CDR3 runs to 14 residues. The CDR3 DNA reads TGTGCCAGCAGTCCCCGCGGGGGCACCTACGAGCAGTACTTC. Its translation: CASSPRGGTYEQYF.

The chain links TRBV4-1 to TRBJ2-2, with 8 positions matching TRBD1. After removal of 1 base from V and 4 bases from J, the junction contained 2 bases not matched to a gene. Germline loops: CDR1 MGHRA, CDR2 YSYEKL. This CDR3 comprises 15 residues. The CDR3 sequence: CASSQATGVTGELFF. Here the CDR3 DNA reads TGCGCCAGCAGCCAAGCGACAGGGGTCACCGGGGAGCTGTTTTTT.

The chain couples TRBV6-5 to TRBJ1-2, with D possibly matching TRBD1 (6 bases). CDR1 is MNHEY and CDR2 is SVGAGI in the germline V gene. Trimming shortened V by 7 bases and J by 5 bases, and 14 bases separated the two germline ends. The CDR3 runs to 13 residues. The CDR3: CASTPDRFYGYTF. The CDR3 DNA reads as TGTGCCAGCACCCCTGACAGGTTTTATGGCTACACCTTC.

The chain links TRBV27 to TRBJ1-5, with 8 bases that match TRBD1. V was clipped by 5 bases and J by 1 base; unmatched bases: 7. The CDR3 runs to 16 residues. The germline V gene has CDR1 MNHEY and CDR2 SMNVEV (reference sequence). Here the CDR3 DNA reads TGTGCCAGCAGTCTGACAGGGGCCTGGAGCAATCAGCCCCAGCATTTT. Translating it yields CASSLTGAWSNQPQHF.

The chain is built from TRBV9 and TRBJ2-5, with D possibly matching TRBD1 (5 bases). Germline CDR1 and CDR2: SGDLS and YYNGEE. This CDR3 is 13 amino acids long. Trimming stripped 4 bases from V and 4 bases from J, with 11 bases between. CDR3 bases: TGTGCCAGCAGCCCACCAAGGGGAGAGACCCAGTACTTC. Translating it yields CASSPPRGETQYF.

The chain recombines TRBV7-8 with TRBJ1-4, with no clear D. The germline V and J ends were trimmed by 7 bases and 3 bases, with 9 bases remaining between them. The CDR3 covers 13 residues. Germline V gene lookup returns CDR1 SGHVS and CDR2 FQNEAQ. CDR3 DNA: TGTGCCAGCACTCGGGGTTCTAATGAAAAACTGTTTTTT. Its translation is CASTRGSNEKLFF.

The CDR3 DNA reads TGTGCCATCAGTGCCCGAGGGACAGGGAGGAACACTGAAGCTTTCTTT. It is translated as CAISARGTGRNTEAFF. V and J are TRBV10-3 and TRBJ1-1; the match to TRBD1 covers 9 bases. CDR1 is ENHRY and CDR2 is SYGVKD in the germline V gene. The CDR3 extends over 16 amino acids. V dropped 4 bases and J dropped 1; count of bases not matched to a gene: 7.

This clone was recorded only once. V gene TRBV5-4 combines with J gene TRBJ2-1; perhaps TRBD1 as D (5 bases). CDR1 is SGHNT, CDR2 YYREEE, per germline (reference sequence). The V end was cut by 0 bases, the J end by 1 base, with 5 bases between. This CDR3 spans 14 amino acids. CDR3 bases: TGTGCCAGCAGCTTGGGGACATCCTACAATGAGCAGTTCTTC. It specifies CASSLGTSYNEQFF.

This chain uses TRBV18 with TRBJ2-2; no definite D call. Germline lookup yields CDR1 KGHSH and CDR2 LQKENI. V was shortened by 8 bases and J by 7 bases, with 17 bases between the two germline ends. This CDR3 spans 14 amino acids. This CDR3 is CASHRLGSGGELFF. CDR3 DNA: TGTGCCAGCCACCGATTGGGCTCTGGCGGGGAGCTGTTTTTT.